These T cell receptor beta chains were read from a single sample in a study of identical twins. TCRdb re-derived calls from the 5' RACE reads in MiXCR, one entry per CDR3 protein. The table includes more than 200,000 distinct CDR3 sequences, roughly 9.4% detected once. Sequencing was performed on memory (CD45RO+) T cells sorted from blood. Receptors originate from a woman under 30 in good health. The CDR3 runs from the conserved cysteine through the conserved F or W. A D gene is named only where the DNA matches it firmly. Clone sizes are given selectively: once, few, many, or a class where the clone is expanded.

D gene	V gene	clone size	J gene	CDR3 DNA	CDR3 protein
NA	TRBV7-9	NA	TRBJ1-6	TGTGCCAGCAGCTTAGTCTGGAAGGGTTCACCCCTCCACTTT	CASSLVWKGSPLHF
TRBD1	TRBV5-1	NA	TRBJ2-3	TGCGCCAGCAGCTTGGCCGGACAGGGCACAACAGATACGCAGTATTTT	CASSLAGQGTTDTQYF
NA	TRBV9	many	TRBJ2-3	TGTGCCAGCAGCGAACCTAGCGCGGGCACAGATACGCAGTATTTT	CASSEPSAGTDTQYF
TRBD1	TRBV5-1	few	TRBJ2-2	TGCGCCAGCAGCTCCGGGACAGGGGCCGTTTGGACCGGGGAGCTGTTTTTT	CASSSGTGAVWTGELFF
TRBD1	TRBV18	NA	TRBJ2-1	TGTGCCAGCTCACGGATGAGGGGACAGGGTGGCAATGAGCAGTTCTTC	CASSRMRGQGGNEQFF
TRBD1	TRBV6-1	NA	TRBJ1-5	TGTGCCAGCAGGGGACAGATTAGCAATCAGCCCCAGCATTTT	CASRGQISNQPQHF
TRBD1	TRBV12-3/TRBV12-4	NA	TRBJ1-2	TGTGCCAGCAGTGGAGACAGGGATCTCGGCTACACCTTC	CASSGDRDLGYTF
NA	TRBV20-1	NA	TRBJ2-1	TGCAGTGCTAGCGTCGGCGGGGTTTACAATGAGCAGTTCTTC	CSASVGGVYNEQFF
TRBD1	TRBV7-9	NA	TRBJ1-1	TGTGCCAGCAGCCACCGGGACAGGGCCACTGAAGCTTTCTTT	CASSHRDRATEAFF
TRBD2	TRBV6-2/TRBV6-3	NA	TRBJ2-1	TGTGCCAGCAGTTTCACGGGGACTAGCCCTGAGCAGTTCTTC	CASSFTGTSPEQFF
NA	TRBV21-1	NA	TRBJ2-6	TGTGCCAGCAGCAAAGCAAGGGCTGGGGCCAACGTCCTGACTTTC	CASSKARAGANVLTF
NA	TRBV18	few	TRBJ2-5	TGTGCCAGCTCACCCCGATCGGGGGAAGAGACCCAGTACTTC	CASSPRSGEETQYF
TRBD1	TRBV28	few	TRBJ1-2	TGTGCCAGCAGTTTAGGGGGCCTGACAGGGATTAGTGGCTACACCTTC	CASSLGGLTGISGYTF
NA	TRBV12-3/TRBV12-4	many	TRBJ2-7	TGTGCCAGCAGTTTAACGAGAAGGGCCTACGAGCAGTACTTC	CASSLTRRAYEQYF
NA	TRBV7-2	few	TRBJ1-1	TGTGCCAGCAGCTTGGCGAGGACCAACACTGAAGCTTTCTTT	CASSLARTNTEAFF
TRBD2	TRBV4-2	NA	TRBJ2-1	TGTGCCAGCAGCCAACCCCGGGAGGGAGTCAATGAGCAGTTCTTC	CASSQPREGVNEQFF
TRBD2	TRBV15	many	TRBJ2-3	TGTGCCACCAGCAGAGAAGCGGGGGGTTACACAGATACGCAGTATTTT	CATSREAGGYTDTQYF
NA	TRBV7-9	NA	TRBJ1-1	TGTGCCAGCAGCTTTCGGGGGAACACTGAAGCTTTCTTT	CASSFRGNTEAFF
NA	TRBV15	NA	TRBJ2-7	TGTGCCACCAGCAGGATGGGACGGATCTACGAGCAGTACTTC	CATSRMGRIYEQYF
NA	TRBV27	NA	TRBJ2-1	TGTGCCAGCAGCCGCGGACCCCCGATCCAGTCCAATGAGCAGTTCTTC	CASSRGPPIQSNEQFF
NA	TRBV4-1	many	TRBJ1-4	TGCGCCAGCAGCCAAGAGGGCGGTGGTGGTGAAAAACTGTTTTTT	CASSQEGGGGEKLFF
TRBD1	TRBV20-1	NA	TRBJ1-4	TGCAGTGCTATCCGGACAGGGCAGGAAAAACTGTTTTTT	CSAIRTGQEKLFF
NA	TRBV2	many	TRBJ2-1	TGTGCCAGCAGCGGGACAACAGGGTTCTCCTACAATGAGCAGTTCTTC	CASSGTTGFSYNEQFF
NA	TRBV2	NA	TRBJ2-1	TGTGCCAGCGTAAGGGTAATATACAATGAGCAGTTCTTC	CASVRVIYNEQFF
TRBD1	TRBV3-1	few	TRBJ1-1	TGTGCCAGCAGCTTATATACAGGGACAGGGTACACTGAAGCTTTCTTT	CASSLYTGTGYTEAFF
NA	TRBV12-3/TRBV12-4	many	TRBJ1-5	TGTGCCAGCAGTTTTGGTAGTTTCTGGCAGCCCCAGCATTTT	CASSFGSFWQPQHF
NA	TRBV20-1	few	TRBJ2-3	TGCAGTGCTAGTGATGTGATAGCGGGCACAGATACGCAGTATTTT	CSASDVIAGTDTQYF
NA	TRBV10-3	many	TRBJ2-7	TGTGCCATCAGTGATCTGGCAGGAAGCTCCTACGAGCAGTACTTC	CAISDLAGSSYEQYF
NA	TRBV20-1	NA	TRBJ2-3	TGCAGTGCTAGAGAAGTGGGCTTCGGGTCAGATACGCAGTATTTT	CSAREVGFGSDTQYF
TRBD2	TRBV7-8	few	TRBJ2-5	TGTGCCAGCAGCTTAAGTCGGCTCCCGGGAGGCAGGGAAGAGACCCAGTACTTC	CASSLSRLPGGREETQYF
TRBD1	TRBV11-2	NA	TRBJ2-7	TGTGCCAGCAGCTTAGGCCAACCGGGACAGCAATACGAGCAGTACTTC	CASSLGQPGQQYEQYF
NA	TRBV10-3	NA	TRBJ1-1	TGTGCCATCAGAAGCAGGGTATGGGATGCTGAAGCTTTCTTT	CAIRSRVWDAEAFF
TRBD1	TRBV5-1	many	TRBJ1-5	TGCGCCAGCAGCATGGACAGGGGGCAGCCCCAGCATTTT	CASSMDRGQPQHF
NA	TRBV4-2	NA	TRBJ2-7	TGTGCCAGCAGCCGACCGGGACGGAGCTCCTACGAGCAGTACTTC	CASSRPGRSSYEQYF
NA	TRBV6-1	NA	TRBJ1-2	TGTGCCAGCAGCGTGGACAGCACTTATGGCTACACCTTC	CASSVDSTYGYTF
NA	TRBV20-1	NA	TRBJ2-2	TGCAGTGCTAGAGGGAGGGGCACCGGGGAGCTGTTTTTT	CSARGRGTGELFF
NA	TRBV20-1	few	TRBJ1-5	TGCAGTGCTAGGGACAGCCTCAATCAGCCCCAGCATTTT	CSARDSLNQPQHF
TRBD2	TRBV20-1	few	TRBJ2-1	TGCAGTGCTAGCCCACTCGCGGGAGTGGATGAGCAGTTCTTC	CSASPLAGVDEQFF
NA	TRBV6-5	NA	TRBJ2-2	TGTGCCAGCAGTTACTCGAAGATAGGGGATAACGCCGGGGAGCTGTTTTTT	CASSYSKIGDNAGELFF
TRBD2	TRBV7-2	NA	TRBJ2-2	TGTGCCAGCAACTGGTTCCTAGCGGCGAACACCGGGGAGCTGTTTTTT	CASNWFLAANTGELFF
TRBD2	TRBV4-1	NA	TRBJ2-4	TGCGCCAGCAGCTCTCCCGGGACTAGCTCGAACATTCAGTACTTC	CASSSPGTSSNIQYF
NA	TRBV10-3	few	TRBJ2-6	TGTGCCATCAAGGGCGGTGGGGCCAACGTCCTGACTTTC	CAIKGGGANVLTF
NA	TRBV18	NA	TRBJ1-1	TGTGCCAGCTCACATCAGGGACCCACCACTGAAGCTTTCTTT	CASSHQGPTTEAFF
TRBD2	TRBV6-4	few	TRBJ2-1	TGTGCCAGCAGTGAAGAGGATAGCGGGCACAATGAGCAGTTCTTC	CASSEEDSGHNEQFF
TRBD1	TRBV2	few	TRBJ2-3	TGTGCCAGCAGGCTCGGGACAGGGCTCACAGATACGCAGTATTTT	CASRLGTGLTDTQYF
TRBD2	TRBV3-1	few	TRBJ2-3	TGTGCCAGCAGCCGATTTGGACTAGCGGACACCACAGATACGCAGTATTTT	CASSRFGLADTTDTQYF
NA	TRBV7-3	NA	TRBJ2-6	TGTGCCAGCAGCCAACAGATCTCTGGGGCCAACGTCCTGACTTTC	CASSQQISGANVLTF
TRBD1	TRBV10-1	NA	TRBJ2-3	TGCGCCAGCAGTTGGGGACAGGACACAGATACGCAGTATTTT	CASSWGQDTDTQYF
TRBD2	TRBV5-1	few	TRBJ2-7	TGCGCCAGCAGCTTGACTAGCGGGGGGTTCGAGCAGTACTTC	CASSLTSGGFEQYF
NA	TRBV19	NA	TRBJ1-4	TGTGCCAGTACCATCTCCAGGACTCTTAATGAAAAACTGTTTTTT	CASTISRTLNEKLFF
NA	TRBV29-1	NA	TRBJ2-5	TGCAGCGTTAGTATCCAAGAGACCCAGTACTTC	CSVSIQETQYF
TRBD1	TRBV7-6	few	TRBJ2-3	TGTGCCAGCAGCTCCGGACAGGGAGGACGGACAGATACGCAGTATTTT	CASSSGQGGRTDTQYF
TRBD2	TRBV30	NA	TRBJ2-1	TGTGCCTGGGCCTCAGCGGGAGAATTTGAGCAGTTCTTC	CAWASAGEFEQFF
NA	TRBV7-8	many	TRBJ1-4	TGTGCCAGCAGCTTAATGGGGGGGGATAATGAAAAACTGTTTTTT	CASSLMGGDNEKLFF
NA	TRBV7-9	NA	TRBJ2-3	TGTGCCAGCAGCCACGGGGGTAACCGGGTCACAGATACGCAGTATTTT	CASSHGGNRVTDTQYF
TRBD2	TRBV2	many	TRBJ2-1	TGTGCCAGCAGTCAATCTCAGGCTAGCGGAAATGAGCAGTTCTTC	CASSQSQASGNEQFF
NA	TRBV14	NA	TRBJ1-3	TGTGCCAGCAGCCAAGCAATTGGAAACACCATATATTTT	CASSQAIGNTIYF
NA	TRBV5-1	NA	TRBJ2-7	TGCGCCAGCAGCTCGGATTTCGGCGCAACCTTC	CASSSDFGATF